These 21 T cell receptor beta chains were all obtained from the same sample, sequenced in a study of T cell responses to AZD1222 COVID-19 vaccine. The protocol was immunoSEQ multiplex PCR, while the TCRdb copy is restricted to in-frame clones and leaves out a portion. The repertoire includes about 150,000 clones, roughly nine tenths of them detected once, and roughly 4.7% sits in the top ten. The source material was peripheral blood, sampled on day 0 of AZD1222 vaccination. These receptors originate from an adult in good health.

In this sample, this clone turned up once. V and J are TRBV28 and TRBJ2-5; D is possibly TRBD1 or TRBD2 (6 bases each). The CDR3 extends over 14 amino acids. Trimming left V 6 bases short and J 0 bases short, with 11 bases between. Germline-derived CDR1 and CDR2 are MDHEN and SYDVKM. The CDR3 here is CASSGGRYQETQYF. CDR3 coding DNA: TGTGCCAGCAGCGGGGGCAGGTACCAAGAGACCCAGTACTTC.

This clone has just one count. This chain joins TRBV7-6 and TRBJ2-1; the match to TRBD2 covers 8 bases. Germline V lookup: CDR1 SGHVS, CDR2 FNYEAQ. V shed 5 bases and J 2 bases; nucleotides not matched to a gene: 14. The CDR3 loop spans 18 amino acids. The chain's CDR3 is CASSALSPSGSTYNEQFF. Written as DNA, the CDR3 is TGTGCCAGCAGCGCCCTCTCTCCCAGCGGGAGTACCTACAATGAGCAGTTCTTC. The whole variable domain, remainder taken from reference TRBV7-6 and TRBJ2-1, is GAGVSQSPRYKVTKRGQDVALRCDPISGHVSLYWYRQALGQGPEFLTYFNYEAQQDKSGLPNDRFSAERPEGSISTLTIQRTEQRDSAMYRCASSALSPSGSTYNEQFFGPGTRLTVL.

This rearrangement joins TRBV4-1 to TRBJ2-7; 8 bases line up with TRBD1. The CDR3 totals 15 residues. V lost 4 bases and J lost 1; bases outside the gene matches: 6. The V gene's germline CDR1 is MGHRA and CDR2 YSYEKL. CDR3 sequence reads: CASSPGQGASYEQYF. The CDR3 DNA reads TGCGCCAGCAGCCCTGGACAGGGCGCTTCCTACGAGCAGTACTTC.

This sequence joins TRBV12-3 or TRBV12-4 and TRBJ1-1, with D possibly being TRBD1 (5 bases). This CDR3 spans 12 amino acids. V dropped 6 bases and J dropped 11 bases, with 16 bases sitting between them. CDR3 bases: TGTGCCAGCAGCTCCGGGACCGGTGGGGCTTTCTTT. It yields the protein CASSSGTGGAFF.

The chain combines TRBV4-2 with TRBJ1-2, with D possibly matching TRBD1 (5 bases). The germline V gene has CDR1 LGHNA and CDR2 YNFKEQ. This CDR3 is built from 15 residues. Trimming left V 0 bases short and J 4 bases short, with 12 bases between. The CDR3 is CASSQDRGGFYGYTF. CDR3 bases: TGTGCCAGCAGCCAAGATAGGGGAGGGTTCTATGGCTACACCTTC.

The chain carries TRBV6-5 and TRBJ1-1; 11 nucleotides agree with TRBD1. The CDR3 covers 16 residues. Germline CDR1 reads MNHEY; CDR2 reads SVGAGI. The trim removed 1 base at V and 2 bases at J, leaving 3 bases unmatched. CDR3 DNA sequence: TGTGCCAGCAGTTACTGGACAGGGGGCCTCAACACTGAAGCTTTCTTT. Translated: CASSYWTGGLNTEAFF.

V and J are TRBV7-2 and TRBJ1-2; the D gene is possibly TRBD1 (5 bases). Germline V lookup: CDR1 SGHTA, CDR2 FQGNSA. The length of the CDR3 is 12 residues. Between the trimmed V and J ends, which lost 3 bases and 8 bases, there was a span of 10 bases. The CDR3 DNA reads TGTGCCAGCAGCTTCTCAGGGAGGGGCTACACCTTC. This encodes CASSFSGRGYTF.

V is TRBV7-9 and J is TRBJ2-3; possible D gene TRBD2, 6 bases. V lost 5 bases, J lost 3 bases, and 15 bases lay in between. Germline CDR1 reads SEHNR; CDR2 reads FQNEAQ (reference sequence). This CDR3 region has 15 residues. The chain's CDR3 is CASSPPGTLTDTQYF. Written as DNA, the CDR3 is TGTGCCAGCAGCCCCCCCGGGACTCTAACAGATACGCAGTATTTT.

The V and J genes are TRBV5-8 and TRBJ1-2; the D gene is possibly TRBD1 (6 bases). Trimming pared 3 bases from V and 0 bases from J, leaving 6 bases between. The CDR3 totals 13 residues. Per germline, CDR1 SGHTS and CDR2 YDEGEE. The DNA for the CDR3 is TGTGCCAGCAGCTGGACAGCTAACTATGGCTACACCTTC. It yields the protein CASSWTANYGYTF.

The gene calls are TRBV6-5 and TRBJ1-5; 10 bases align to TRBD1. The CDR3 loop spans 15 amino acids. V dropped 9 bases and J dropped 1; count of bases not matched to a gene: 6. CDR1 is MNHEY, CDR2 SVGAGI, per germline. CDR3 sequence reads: CASRRQGASNQPQHF. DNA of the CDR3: TGTGCCAGTAGGAGACAGGGGGCGAGCAATCAGCCCCAGCATTTT.

The CDR3 DNA reads as TGCGCCAGCAGTAGGGGATGGGGTGAAAAACTGTTTTTT. As protein: CASSRGWGEKLFF. The J gene is TRBJ1-4, the V gene TRBV10-1, with D perhaps TRBD1 (5 bases). The germline gives CDR1 WNHNN, CDR2 SYGVQD (reference sequence). The V end was cut by 5 bases, the J end by 7 bases, with 11 bases between. This CDR3 comprises 13 residues.

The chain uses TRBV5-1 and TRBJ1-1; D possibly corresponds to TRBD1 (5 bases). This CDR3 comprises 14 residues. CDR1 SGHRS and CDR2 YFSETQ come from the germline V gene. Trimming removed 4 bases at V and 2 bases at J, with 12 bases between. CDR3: CASSPRAANTEAFF. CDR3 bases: TGCGCCAGCAGCCCCAGGGCGGCTAACACTGAAGCTTTCTTT. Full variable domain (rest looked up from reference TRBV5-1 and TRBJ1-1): KAGVTQTPRYLIKTRGQQVTLSCSPISGHRSVSWYQQTPGQGLQFLFEYFSETQRNKGNFPGRFSGRQFSNSRSEMNVSTLELGDSALYLCASSPRAANTEAFFGQGTRLTVV.

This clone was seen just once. The CDR3 spells CASSGTGTNTEAFF. The CDR3 region has the DNA TGTGCCAGCAGTGGTACCGGGACGAACACTGAAGCTTTCTTT. The gene calls are TRBV9 and TRBJ1-1, with D tentatively TRBD1 (5 bases). Trimming removed 5 bases at V and 1 base at J, with 12 bases between. Germline values: CDR1 SGDLS, CDR2 YYNGEE. The CDR3 spans 14 residues. Combining the CDR3 with reference TRBV9 and TRBJ1-1 gives the whole variable domain DSGVTQTPKHLITATGQRVTLRCSPRSGDLSVYWYQQSLDQGLQFLIQYYNGEERAKGNILERFSAQQFPDLHSELNLSSLELGDSALYFCASSGTGTNTEAFFGQGTRLTVV.

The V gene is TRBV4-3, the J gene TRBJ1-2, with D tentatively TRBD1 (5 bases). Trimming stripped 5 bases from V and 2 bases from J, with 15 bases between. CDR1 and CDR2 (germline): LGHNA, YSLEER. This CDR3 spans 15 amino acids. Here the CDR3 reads CASSLRRGPNYGYTF. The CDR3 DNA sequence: TGCGCCAGCAGCTTAAGGAGGGGTCCCAACTATGGCTACACCTTC.

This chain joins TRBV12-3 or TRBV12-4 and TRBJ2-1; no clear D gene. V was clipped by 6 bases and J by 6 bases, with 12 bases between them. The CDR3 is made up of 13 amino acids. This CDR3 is CASRTQPANEQFF. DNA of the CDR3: TGTGCCAGCAGGACTCAACCAGCCAATGAGCAGTTCTTC.

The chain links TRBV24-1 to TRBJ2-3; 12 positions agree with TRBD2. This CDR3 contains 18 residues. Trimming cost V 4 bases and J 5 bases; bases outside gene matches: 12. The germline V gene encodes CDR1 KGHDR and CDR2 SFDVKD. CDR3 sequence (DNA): TGTGCCACCAGTGACCGACTAGCGGGAGCTTGGTCCGAAGATACGCAGTATTTT. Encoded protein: CATSDRLAGAWSEDTQYF.

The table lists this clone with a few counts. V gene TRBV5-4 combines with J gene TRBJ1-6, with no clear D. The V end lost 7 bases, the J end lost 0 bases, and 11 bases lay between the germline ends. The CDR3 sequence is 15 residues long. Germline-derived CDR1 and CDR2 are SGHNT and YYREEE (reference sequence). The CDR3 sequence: CASSREGSYNSPLHF. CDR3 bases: TGTGCCAGCTCGAGAGAGGGCTCCTATAATTCACCCCTCCACTTT.

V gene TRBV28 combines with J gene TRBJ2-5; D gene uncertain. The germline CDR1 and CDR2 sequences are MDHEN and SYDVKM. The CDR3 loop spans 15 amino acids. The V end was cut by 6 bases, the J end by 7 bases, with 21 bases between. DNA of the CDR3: TGTGCCAGCAGCCCTGGCGGAACCCAAGGCGGGACCCAGTACTTC. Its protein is CASSPGGTQGGTQYF. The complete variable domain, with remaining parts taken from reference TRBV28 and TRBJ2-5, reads DVKVTQSSRYLVKRTGEKVFLECVQDMDHENMFWYRQDPGLGLRLIYFSYDVKMKEKGDIPEGYSVSREKKERFSLILESASTNQTSMYLCASSPGGTQGGTQYFGPGTRLLVL.

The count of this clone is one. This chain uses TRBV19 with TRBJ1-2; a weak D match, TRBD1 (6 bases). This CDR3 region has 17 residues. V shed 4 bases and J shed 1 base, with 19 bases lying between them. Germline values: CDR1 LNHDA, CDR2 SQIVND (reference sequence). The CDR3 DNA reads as TGTGCCAGTAGTACGCGTCCCGACAGGCCTTATAACTATGGCTACACCTTC. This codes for CASSTRPDRPYNYGYTF.

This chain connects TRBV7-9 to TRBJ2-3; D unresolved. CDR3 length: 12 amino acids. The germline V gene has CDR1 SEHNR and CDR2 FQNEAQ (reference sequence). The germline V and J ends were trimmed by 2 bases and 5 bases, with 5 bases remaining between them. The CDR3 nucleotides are TGTGCCAGCAGCTTAATAGGAGATACGCAGTATTTT. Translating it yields CASSLIGDTQYF. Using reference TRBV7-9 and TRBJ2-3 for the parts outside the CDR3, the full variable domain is DTGVSQNPRHKITKRGQNVTFRCDPISEHNRLYWYRQTLGQGPEFLTYFQNEAQLEKSRLLSDRFSAERPKGSFSTLEIQRTEQGDSAMYLCASSLIGDTQYFGPGTRLTVL.

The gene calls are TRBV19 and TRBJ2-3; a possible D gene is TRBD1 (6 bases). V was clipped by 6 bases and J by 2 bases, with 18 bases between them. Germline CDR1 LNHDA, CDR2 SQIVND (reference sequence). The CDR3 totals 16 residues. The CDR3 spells CASSRDDRWDTDTQYF. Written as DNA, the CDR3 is TGTGCCAGTAGCAGAGACGACAGGTGGGACACAGATACGCAGTATTTT.